What follows are 18 T cell receptor beta chains derived from one specimen sequenced in a study of blood T cell repertoires in COVID-19. The protocol was immunoSEQ multiplex PCR, while the TCRdb copy is restricted to in-frame clones and leaves out a portion. Altogether hundreds of thousands of clones are present, around 90% being singletons, with the ten largest covering nearly 6.5%. The sample comprised PBMCs or T cells enriched from blood (not recorded which). The receptors shown here come from a woman in her twenties or thirties with acute COVID-19.

The chain recombines TRBV2 with TRBJ2-6; 11 nucleotides agree with TRBD2. Germline V gene lookup returns CDR1 SNHLY and CDR2 FYNNEI. V trimming: 6 bases; J trimming: 4 bases; junction bases outside the gene matches: 8. The CDR3 spans 17 residues. CDR3 coding DNA: TGTGCCAGCAGCAGTAGCGGGGGGGCCTCAGGGGCCAACGTCCTGACTTTC. Encoded protein: CASSSSGGASGANVLTF. Full variable domain (remainder filled in from reference TRBV2 and TRBJ2-6): EPEVTQTPSHQVTQMGQEVILRCVPISNHLYFYWYRQILGQKVEFLVSFYNNEISEKSEIFDDQFSVERPDGSNFTLKIRSTKLEDSAMYFCASSSSGGASGANVLTFGAGSRLTVL.

The V and J genes are TRBV19 and TRBJ1-5, with D possibly being TRBD1 (6 bases). Germline values: CDR1 LNHDA, CDR2 SQIVND (reference sequence). The CDR3 has 15 amino acids. V lost 2 bases to trimming and J lost 4 bases, with 12 bases between them. CDR3 in DNA: TGTGCCAGTAGTATACCGGGGGGGGCTAATCAGCCCCAGCATTTT. It translates to CASSIPGGANQPQHF.

This clone has just one count. The rearrangement joins TRBV19 to TRBJ1-1; TRBD1 matches at 8 bases. The germline CDR1 and CDR2 sequences are LNHDA and SQIVND (reference sequence). CDR3 size: 14 residues. V lost 6 bases to trimming and J lost 1 base; unmatched junction nucleotides: 4. The CDR3 here is CASSLQGGNTEAFF. The DNA of the CDR3 is TGTGCCAGTAGCCTACAGGGGGGGAACACTGAAGCTTTCTTT. The whole variable domain, remainder taken from reference TRBV19 and TRBJ1-1, is DGGITQSPKYLFRKEGQNVTLSCEQNLNHDAMYWYRQDPGQGLRLIYYSQIVNDFQKGDIAEGYSVSREKKESFPLTVTSAQKNPTAFYLCASSLQGGNTEAFFGQGTRLTVV.

This chain connects TRBV2 to TRBJ1-1; a possible D gene is TRBD1 (6 bases). Germline CDR1 reads SNHLY; CDR2 reads FYNNEI. The CDR3 extends over 15 amino acids. Trimming cost V 6 bases and J 1 base, with 15 bases left between them. CDR3 in amino acids: CASSLIQQGNTEAFF. The CDR3 DNA is TGTGCCAGCAGCCTCATTCAACAGGGGAACACTGAAGCTTTCTTT.

This clone came up once. This chain joins TRBV3-1 (or the pseudogene TRBV3-2) and TRBJ2-5; 9 bases line up with TRBD2. The germline V gene has CDR1 LGHDT and CDR2 YNNKEL (reference sequence). This CDR3 has 16 amino acids. Germline trimming cut 2 bases from V and 5 bases from J; bases unmatched to any gene: 9. The CDR3 nucleotides read TGTGCCAGCAGCCAATCTAGCGGGATGTCGGGGGAGACCCAGTACTTC. Protein sequence: CASSQSSGMSGETQYF.

In DNA, the CDR3 is TGTGCCAGCAGCCTAAGACAGGGGGCCGCTGAAGCTTTCTTT. Amino acid sequence: CASSLRQGAAEAFF. The chain recombines TRBV11-2 with TRBJ1-1; 10 bases align to TRBD1. V gave up 5 bases and J gave up 6 bases; unmatched junction bases: 6. CDR3 length: 14 residues. Germline CDR1 reads SGHAT; CDR2 reads FQNNGV.

The V call is TRBV7-2, the J call TRBJ1-5; 7 bases fit TRBD1. V trimming: 1 base; J trimming: 5 bases; junction bases outside the gene matches: 5. CDR3 length equals 15 residues. CDR1 and CDR2 from the germline V gene are SGHTA and FQGNSA. The CDR3 is CASSLGSRGHQPQHF. The CDR3, as DNA: TGTGCCAGCAGCTTAGGTAGTAGGGGGCATCAGCCCCAGCATTTT.

V usage is TRBV10-1 and J usage is TRBJ2-3; the D gene is possibly TRBD1 (6 bases). V shed 0 bases and J shed 4 bases, with 8 bases lying between them. CDR1 and CDR2 (germline): WNHNN, SYGVQD (reference sequence). This CDR3 is built from 14 residues. The CDR3 DNA reads as TGCGCCAGCAGTGAGTCCAGGGGAGCAGATACGCAGTATTTT. It encodes CASSESRGADTQYF.

The genes are TRBV3-1 (or the pseudogene TRBV3-2) and TRBJ2-2; 9 positions match TRBD2. V lost 0 bases, J lost 6 bases, and 8 bases stayed unmatched. CDR3 size: 17 residues. Germline lookup yields CDR1 LGHDT and CDR2 YNNKEL (reference sequence). This CDR3 reads CASSQDPLAGMAGELFF. CDR3 coding DNA: TGTGCCAGCAGCCAAGATCCCCTAGCGGGAATGGCCGGGGAGCTGTTTTTT.

The chain uses TRBV7-6 and TRBJ1-1; no reliable D call. V lost 0 bases to trimming and J lost 6 bases, with 8 bases between them. This CDR3 has 13 residues. The V gene's germline CDR1 is SGHVS and CDR2 FNYEAQ. CDR3 nucleotides: TGTGCCAGCAGCTTAGCTCACGGGGCTGAAGCTTTCTTT. Translated: CASSLAHGAEAFF.

The V and J genes are TRBV6-2 or TRBV6-3 and TRBJ2-7, with 8 bases matching TRBD2. Germline values: CDR1 MNHEY, CDR2 SVGEGT. Unmatched junction bases numbered 15, after V lost 6 bases and J lost 5 bases. The CDR3 sequence is 16 residues long. The CDR3 loop reads CASSPTGTRGFDEQYF. The CDR3 region has the DNA TGTGCCAGCAGCCCGACCGGGACTAGGGGTTTCGACGAGCAGTACTTC.

The genes are TRBV3-1 (or the pseudogene TRBV3-2) and TRBJ2-2, with D perhaps matching TRBD2 (5 bases). CDR3 length: 15 amino acids. Germline CDR1 and CDR2: LGHDT and YNNKEL (reference sequence). The V end lost 1 base, the J end lost 6 bases, and 12 bases lay between the germline ends. CDR3 DNA: TGTGCCAGCAGCCAAGCTAGCCGACTGGCCGGGGAGCTGTTTTTT. It codes for CASSQASRLAGELFF.

The rearrangement joins TRBV19 to TRBJ2-4; unclear D gene. Germline CDR1 and CDR2: LNHDA and SQIVND (reference sequence). V lost 1 base to trimming and J lost 0 bases, with 7 bases between them. The CDR3 is made up of 15 amino acids. CDR3 sequence (DNA): TGTGCCAGTAGTATAGTTTCACTAGCCAAAAACATTCAGTACTTC. It translates to CASSIVSLAKNIQYF. The entire variable domain, with the rest obtained from reference TRBV19 and TRBJ2-4, is as follows: DGGITQSPKYLFRKEGQNVTLSCEQNLNHDAMYWYRQDPGQGLRLIYYSQIVNDFQKGDIAEGYSVSREKKESFPLTVTSAQKNPTAFYLCASSIVSLAKNIQYFGAGTRLSVL.

This clone occurred many times. The chain has TRBV4-2 and TRBJ1-5; no clear D. This CDR3 comprises 16 residues. Germline V gives CDR1 LGHNA, CDR2 YNFKEQ. With 0 bases removed from V and 4 bases from J, the gap between germline ends came to 13 bases. The CDR3 nucleotides are TGTGCCAGCAGCCAAGAGGTCGGCGGAGAAAATCAGCCCCAGCATTTT. Encoded protein: CASSQEVGGENQPQHF.

The chain links TRBV2 to TRBJ1-1; possibly TRBD1 for D (5 bases). Germline-derived CDR1 and CDR2 are SNHLY and FYNNEI. V was cut by 3 bases and J by 1 base, with 18 bases left in between. The CDR3 loop spans 17 amino acids. CDR3 sequence (DNA): TGTGCCAGCAGTGATACCCGCAGGGCATTGAGGAACACTGAAGCTTTCTTT. Translated: CASSDTRRALRNTEAFF. The full variable domain, completed using reference TRBV2 and TRBJ1-1, is EPEVTQTPSHQVTQMGQEVILRCVPISNHLYFYWYRQILGQKVEFLVSFYNNEISEKSEIFDDQFSVERPDGSNFTLKIRSTKLEDSAMYFCASSDTRRALRNTEAFFGQGTRLTVV.

The chain joins TRBV27 to TRBJ1-3; D possibly corresponds to TRBD1 (6 bases). V dropped 5 bases and J dropped 4 bases, with 15 bases sitting between them. In germline, CDR1 is MNHEY, CDR2 SMNVEV (reference sequence). This CDR3 comprises 15 residues. This CDR3 reads CASSVTGFTGNTIYF. CDR3 DNA: TGTGCCAGCAGTGTAACAGGGTTTACCGGAAACACCATATATTTT.

This sequence joins TRBV28 and TRBJ2-3, with 8 nucleotides matching TRBD2. The V segment lost 2 bases and the J segment 1 base; nucleotides outside the gene matches: 5. Germline V gives CDR1 MDHEN, CDR2 SYDVKM. The CDR3 length is 16 residues. CDR3 nucleotide sequence: TGTGCCAGCAGTTTAAATCCCGGGGGGGGCACAGATACGCAGTATTTT. Amino acid sequence: CASSLNPGGGTDTQYF.

The CDR3 nucleotides are TGTGCCAGCAGCCAGACTAACTATGGCTACACCTTC. It yields the protein CASSQTNYGYTF. V gene TRBV9 combines with J gene TRBJ1-2, with D hard to call. The germline V gene has CDR1 SGDLS and CDR2 YYNGEE. V was pared by 4 bases and J by 0 bases, with 4 bases between. This CDR3 has 12 amino acids.